These 21 T cell receptor beta chains originate from one sample sequenced in a study of blood T cell repertoires in COVID-19. Generated by immunoSEQ multiplex PCR, the TCRdb table keeps only in-frame clones and is missing some. The table lists fewer than 150,000 clones, around three quarters of them singletons. The specimen sequenced was peripheral blood. These receptors came from a human donor in a cohort sampled during active COVID-19.

The rearrangement joins TRBV7-9 to TRBJ2-7; 9 bases are a match to TRBD1. The V gene end was trimmed by 1 base and the J gene end by 4 bases; junction bases not matched to a gene: 5. This CDR3 is built from 15 residues. CDR1 and CDR2 (germline): SEHNR, FQNEAQ (reference sequence). The CDR3 protein is CASSLVGTGTYEQYF. DNA of the CDR3: TGTGCCAGCAGCTTAGTAGGGACAGGGACGTACGAGCAGTACTTC.

This chain links TRBV28 with TRBJ2-3; 10 bases map to TRBD2. V shed 7 bases, J shed 3 bases, and the junction held 7 bases outside the gene matches. The CDR3 extends over 15 amino acids. Germline V lookup: CDR1 MDHEN, CDR2 SYDVKM. CDR3 sequence (DNA): TGTGCCAGCAAGTACGTAGCGGGGGGTACAGATACGCAGTATTTT. As protein: CASKYVAGGTDTQYF. Full variable domain (remainder filled in from reference TRBV28 and TRBJ2-3): DVKVTQSSRYLVKRTGEKVFLECVQDMDHENMFWYRQDPGLGLRLIYFSYDVKMKEKGDIPEGYSVSREKKERFSLILESASTNQTSMYLCASKYVAGGTDTQYFGPGTRLTVL.

This clone was seen a few times. This chain connects TRBV5-1 to TRBJ2-7; 12 nucleotides agree with TRBD1. Trimming took 4 bases from V and 6 from J; bases not matched to a gene: 5. In germline, CDR1 is SGHRS, CDR2 YFSETQ. The CDR3 sequence is 14 residues long. In DNA, the CDR3 is TGCGCCAGCAGCGTGGGACAGGGGGCTGGCGAGCAGTACTTC. The encoded protein is CASSVGQGAGEQYF.

This chain links TRBV30 with TRBJ1-1, with a weak D call TRBD1 (6 bases). CDR1 and CDR2 (germline): GTSNPN, SVGIG (reference sequence). CDR3 size: 13 residues. The V end lost 4 bases, the J end lost 1 base, and 10 bases lay between the germline ends. The CDR3 loop reads CAWNQQGNTEAFF. The CDR3 DNA follows: TGTGCCTGGAACCAACAGGGGAACACTGAAGCTTTCTTT. Drawing the rest from reference TRBV30 and TRBJ1-1, the complete variable domain is SQTIHQWPATLVQPVGSPLSLECTVEGTSNPNLYWYRQAAGRGLQLLFYSVGIGQISSEVPQNLSASRPQDRQFILSSKKLLLSDSGFYLCAWNQQGNTEAFFGQGTRLTVV.

The rearrangement links TRBV3-1 (or the pseudogene TRBV3-2) to TRBJ2-7; D is ambiguous. Germline loops: CDR1 LGHDT, CDR2 YNNKEL (reference sequence). V was shortened by 4 bases and J by 3 bases, with 13 bases between the two germline ends. The CDR3 is 14 residues long. Here the CDR3 reads CASSPNEFVYEQYF. The DNA for the CDR3 is TGTGCCAGCAGCCCGAATGAGTTCGTCTACGAGCAGTACTTC.

This clone showed up just once. This chain uses TRBV5-4 with TRBJ2-7, with 7 bases aligning to TRBD2. CDR1 and CDR2 (germline): SGHNT, YYREEE (reference sequence). The CDR3 runs to 14 residues. Unmatched junction bases numbered 4, after V lost 4 bases and J lost 0 bases. CDR3: CASSPSGVSYEQYF. The CDR3 nucleotides are TGTGCCAGCAGCCCAAGCGGGGTCTCCTACGAGCAGTACTTC.

V is TRBV10-2 and J is TRBJ2-7; D possibly corresponds to TRBD2 (5 bases). The CDR3 covers 14 residues. The germline V gene has CDR1 WSHSY and CDR2 SAAADI. V gave up 6 bases and J gave up 9 bases, with 21 bases separating them. The CDR3 DNA reads TGCGCCAGCAGCACTAGTGATTGGGTGGCTGGGCAGTACTTC. This encodes CASSTSDWVAGQYF.

The chain uses TRBV3-1 (or the pseudogene TRBV3-2) and TRBJ2-3; 8 bases match TRBD2. Trimming cost V 1 base and J 7 bases; bases outside gene matches: 7. The CDR3 is 15 residues long. Germline values: CDR1 LGHDT, CDR2 YNNKEL (reference sequence). CDR3 region: CASSQGRGGSNTQYF. DNA of the CDR3: TGTGCCAGCAGCCAAGGCCGCGGGGGGTCAAATACGCAGTATTTT.

V and J are TRBV6-5 and TRBJ2-7; 9 bases line up with TRBD1. V lost 6 bases and J lost 7; bases outside the gene matches: 10. Per germline, CDR1 MNHEY and CDR2 SVGAGI. This CDR3 contains 14 residues. CDR3 region: CASSARDRVEEQYF. For the CDR3, the DNA is TGTGCCAGCAGCGCCCGGGACAGGGTTGAAGAGCAGTACTTC.

The gene calls are TRBV6-5 and TRBJ1-1, with 7 bases that match TRBD1. V shed 0 bases and J 2 bases; nucleotides not matched to a gene: 3. Germline CDR1 MNHEY, CDR2 SVGAGI. The CDR3 is 15 residues long. The CDR3 protein is CASSYSRTGNTEAFF. CDR3 bases: TGTGCCAGCAGTTACTCCCGGACAGGTAACACTGAAGCTTTCTTT.

This clone was seen only once. V gene TRBV5-8 combines with J gene TRBJ2-5; TRBD2 matches 9 bases. Germline V gives CDR1 SGHTS, CDR2 YDEGEE. V was clipped by 3 bases and J by 2 bases; unmatched bases: 11. The CDR3 loop spans 17 amino acids. The CDR3 DNA reads as TGTGCCAGCAGCTCCGGCAGTCGCGGGGGGGCACAAGAGACCCAGTACTTC. Its translation is CASSSGSRGGAQETQYF.

This clone was detected many times. J is TRBJ2-7 and V is TRBV2; 10 bases map to TRBD1. The junction had 6 bases not matched to a gene; V was cut back by 8 bases and J by 2 bases. Germline values: CDR1 SNHLY, CDR2 FYNNEI. This CDR3 has 14 residues. CDR3 loop: CASGRDRGPYEQYF. DNA of the CDR3: TGTGCCAGCGGGAGGGACAGGGGACCCTACGAGCAGTACTTC.

The CDR3: CASSGTGNLDGYTF. The CDR3 nucleotides are TGTGCCAGCAGTGGAACAGGGAACTTGGATGGCTACACCTTC. This chain uses TRBV25-1 with TRBJ1-2, with D perhaps TRBD1 (6 bases). V lost 4 bases and J lost 6, with 15 bases in between. Looked up from germline, CDR1 is MGHDK and CDR2 is SYGVNS. CDR3 length equals 14 residues.

This clone was counted only a few times. V gene TRBV7-9 combines with J gene TRBJ2-7; maybe TRBD1 (5 bases). The CDR3 has 12 residues. Germline-derived CDR1 and CDR2 are SEHNR and FQNEAQ (reference sequence). The ends were cut back, 5 bases at V and 2 bases at J, with 7 bases in the middle. CDR3: CASSQGTYEQYF. The CDR3 DNA is TGTGCCAGCAGCCAGGGAACCTACGAGCAGTACTTC.

This clone was seen more than once but under ten times. This rearrangement joins TRBV2 to TRBJ2-3, with 8 bases identical to TRBD2. Germline CDR1 reads SNHLY; CDR2 reads FYNNEI. After removal of 11 bases from V and 3 bases from J, the junction contained 13 bases not matched to a gene. CDR3 length: 15 residues. CDR3 nucleotide sequence: TGTGCCTCCCAAAGAGGACTAGCTGAAACAGATACGCAGTATTTT. Residues: CASQRGLAETDTQYF.

J is TRBJ1-2 and V is TRBV7-8; a possible D gene is TRBD1 (6 bases). The CDR3 sequence is 15 residues long. Trimming shortened V by 5 bases and J by 4 bases, and 17 bases separated the two germline ends. The germline CDR1 and CDR2 sequences are SGHVS and FQNEAQ. The CDR3 bases are TGTGCCAGCAGCCCCCAACAGGGTCTCAGCTATGGCTACACCTTC. It is translated as CASSPQQGLSYGYTF. The entire variable domain, with the rest obtained from reference TRBV7-8 and TRBJ1-2, is as follows: GAGVSQSPRYKVAKRGQDVALRCDPISGHVSLFWYQQALGQGPEFLTYFQNEAQLDKSGLPSDRFFAERPEGSVSTLKIQRTQQEDSAVYLCASSPQQGLSYGYTFGSGTRLTVV.

This clone was observed once. The gene calls are TRBV2 and TRBJ2-1; 14 nucleotides line up with TRBD2. Looked up from germline, CDR1 is SNHLY and CDR2 is FYNNEI. This CDR3 contains 16 residues. J lost 4 bases, V lost 6 bases, and 5 bases had no gene match. CDR3 nucleotides: TGTGCCAGCAGCACCGGGACTAGCGGGGGATACAATGAGCAGTTCTTC. This translates into CASSTGTSGGYNEQFF.

This clone turned up a few times. V is TRBV18 and J is TRBJ2-3, with D possibly TRBD1 on 5 matching bases. V lost 4 bases to trimming and J lost 2 bases, with 16 bases between them. The CDR3 covers 16 residues. Germline loops: CDR1 KGHSH, CDR2 LQKENI. CDR3 DNA sequence: TGTGCCAGCTCACAAAGCAGACAGCTTTACACAGATACGCAGTATTTT. This translates into CASSQSRQLYTDTQYF.

This clone was observed a handful of times. The chain has TRBV30 and TRBJ1-2; D gene unclear. Trimming removed 1 base at V and 10 bases at J, with 10 bases between. CDR1 and CDR2 from the germline V gene are GTSNPN and SVGIG (reference sequence). The CDR3 length is 11 residues. CDR3 DNA: TGTGCCTGGAGTGGCCTGAGCGACTACACCTTC. It codes for CAWSGLSDYTF.

The chain joins TRBV10-3 to TRBJ2-7; 10 bases fit TRBD1. This CDR3 is built from 15 residues. Germline CDR1 and CDR2: ENHRY and SYGVKD. The ends lost 3 bases at V and 6 bases at J; junction bases unmatched: 8. The CDR3 protein is CAISEGRQGAGEQYF. The CDR3 bases are TGTGCCATCAGTGAAGGTAGACAGGGGGCTGGCGAGCAGTACTTC.

The chain carries TRBV19 and TRBJ1-1; D is unresolved. The V end lost 3 bases, the J end lost 3 bases, and 8 bases lay between the germline ends. Germline-derived CDR1 and CDR2 are LNHDA and SQIVND (reference sequence). The CDR3 runs to 13 residues. The CDR3: CASSIEVHTEAFF. For the CDR3, the DNA is TGTGCCAGTAGTATTGAGGTCCACACTGAAGCTTTCTTT.